This T cell receptor beta chain originates from a study of cytomegalovirus exposure and HLA in healthy donors. This CDR3 has 14 residues. Germline V lookup: CDR1 LNHDA, CDR2 SQIVND (reference sequence). V lost 1 base to trimming and J lost 3 bases; unmatched junction nucleotides: 2. Use of 60 Vbeta and 13 Jbeta primers characterized the PCR. Some clones are missing from TCRdb's copy, which holds only in-frame ones; the method was immunoSEQ multiplex PCR. The sample holds under 200,000 clones, nearly 80% seen once. The sequenced sample was PBMCs. V and J are TRBV19 and TRBJ2-5; the match to TRBD1 covers 7 bases. This receptor was taken from a woman aged 40 to 49 in good health and CMV-seronegative. CDR3 sequence (DNA): TGTGCCAGTAGTATAGGACAGGGAGAAGAGACCCAGTACTTC. This translates into CASSIGQGEETQYF.